What follows are 17 T cell receptor beta chains derived from one specimen sequenced in a study of blood T cell repertoires in COVID-19. The table came from immunoSEQ multiplex PCR; TCRdb's copy has only in-frame clones and leaves some out. The sample holds fewer than 200,000 clones, approximately 80% seen once. The material sequenced was peripheral blood. These receptors all stem from a human donor in a cohort sampled during active COVID-19.

The chain combines TRBV21-1 with TRBJ1-4. TRBV21-1 is classified as a pseudogene. The CDR3 consists of 13 residues. CDR3 in amino acids: CASSPIPREKLFF. The CDR3 DNA is TGTGCCAGCAGCCCGATTCCCCGGGAAAAACTGTTTTTT.

The chain joins TRBV5-1 to TRBJ2-2; D is ambiguous. The V end was cut by 1 base, the J end by 0 bases, with 10 bases between. The length of the CDR3 is 16 residues. CDR1 and CDR2 from the germline V gene are SGHRS and YFSETQ. Here the CDR3 DNA reads TGCGCCAGCAGCTTGATGACTGCCACGAACACCGGGGAGCTGTTTTTT. It specifies CASSLMTATNTGELFF.

This clone was seen only a few times. The CDR3 coding sequence is TGTGCCAGCGGACCCGGACAGGCCTACGAGCAGTACTTC. Its protein product is CASGPGQAYEQYF. V usage is TRBV11-2 and J usage is TRBJ2-7; 7 bases agree with TRBD1. V lost 8 bases and J lost 2; bases outside the gene matches: 6. Germline values: CDR1 SGHAT, CDR2 FQNNGV. This CDR3 contains 13 residues. The full variable domain, its missing parts supplied by reference TRBV11-2 and TRBJ2-7, is EAGVAQSPRYKIIEKRQSVAFWCNPISGHATLYWYQQILGQGPKLLIQFQNNGVVDDSQLPKDRFSAERLKGVDSTLKIQPAKLEDSAVYLCASGPGQAYEQYFGPGTRLTVT.

This clone occurred once. This chain joins TRBV6-1 and TRBJ1-2; D is perhaps TRBD1 (5 bases). Germline loops: CDR1 MNHNS, CDR2 SASEGT. This CDR3 comprises 14 residues. Deletions cut 1 base from V and 4 bases from J, with 10 bases between. The CDR3 reads CASSEGDSFYGYTF. The CDR3 region has the DNA TGTGCCAGCAGTGAAGGTGACAGTTTCTATGGCTACACCTTC.

The gene calls are TRBV2 and TRBJ1-2; the match to TRBD1 covers 9 bases. Germline V gives CDR1 SNHLY, CDR2 FYNNEI. V lost 7 bases, J lost 2 bases, and 2 bases stayed unmatched. The CDR3 runs to 13 residues. The CDR3 is CASTDRGNYGYTF. The CDR3 region has the DNA TGTGCCAGCACCGACAGGGGGAACTATGGCTACACCTTC.

V usage is TRBV5-1 and J usage is TRBJ2-5; 10 nucleotides match TRBD2. The CDR3 runs 15 residues. Trimming took 0 bases from V and 5 from J; bases not matched to a gene: 4. Germline lookup yields CDR1 SGHRS and CDR2 YFSETQ. The CDR3 loop is CASSLELAGTETQYF. The CDR3, as DNA: TGCGCCAGCAGCTTGGAACTAGCGGGGACCGAGACCCAGTACTTC.

The chain couples TRBV6-1 to TRBJ1-2, with D perhaps TRBD1 (5 bases). V dropped 2 bases and J dropped 2 bases, with 12 bases sitting between them. The CDR3 spans 15 residues. Per germline, CDR1 MNHNS and CDR2 SASEGT. CDR3 coding DNA: TGTGCCAGCAGTGAATTAGGGGCAGTCAACTATGGCTACACCTTC. This gives the protein CASSELGAVNYGYTF.

Here the CDR3 reads CASSFGQGDYGYTF. The CDR3 nucleotides are TGTGCCAGCAGCTTCGGACAGGGCGACTATGGCTACACCTTC. This sequence joins TRBV5-6 and TRBJ1-2, with TRBD1 identical over 8 bases. Losses at the gene ends were 2 bases for V and 3 bases for J; bases not matched to a gene: 3. Germline loops: CDR1 SGHDT, CDR2 YYEEEE. The CDR3 is made up of 14 amino acids.

V and J are TRBV5-4 and TRBJ1-1; D gene ambiguous. CDR1 is SGHNT, CDR2 YYREEE, per germline (reference sequence). The CDR3 has 13 residues. Trimming left V 4 bases short and J 0 bases short, with 7 bases between. CDR3 coding DNA: TGTGCCAGCAGCGAGGGCCTGAACACTGAAGCTTTCTTT. This sequence encodes CASSEGLNTEAFF.

The chain carries TRBV2 and TRBJ2-6, with D hard to call. V lost 8 bases to trimming and J lost 2 bases, with 10 bases between them. The CDR3 sequence is 14 residues long. Looked up from germline, CDR1 is SNHLY and CDR2 is FYNNEI. CDR3 in DNA: TGTGCCAGCCTCTCAGAGGCTGGGGCCAACGTCCTGACTTTC. Amino acid sequence: CASLSEAGANVLTF.

The rearrangement links TRBV28 to TRBJ2-3, with 10 bases that match TRBD2. V gave up 5 bases and J gave up 0 bases; unmatched junction bases: 5. This CDR3 spans 16 amino acids. Germline V gene lookup returns CDR1 MDHEN and CDR2 SYDVKM. The CDR3 region has the DNA TGTGCCAGCAGTATAAGCGGGGGGGCTAGCACAGATACGCAGTATTTT. Translation: CASSISGGASTDTQYF. The full variable domain, rest sourced from reference TRBV28 and TRBJ2-3, is DVKVTQSSRYLVKRTGEKVFLECVQDMDHENMFWYRQDPGLGLRLIYFSYDVKMKEKGDIPEGYSVSREKKERFSLILESASTNQTSMYLCASSISGGASTDTQYFGPGTRLTVL.

The V and J genes are TRBV7-9 and TRBJ1-6; 7 bases agree with TRBD1. The CDR3 sequence is 14 residues long. V gave up 2 bases and J gave up 7 bases; unmatched junction bases: 2. Germline V gene data show CDR1 as SEHNR and CDR2 as FQNEAQ (reference sequence). The CDR3 spells CASSLQGENSPLHF. The CDR3 DNA reads TGTGCCAGCAGCTTACAGGGGGAAAATTCACCCCTCCACTTT.

V gene TRBV11-3 combines with J gene TRBJ2-3, with 13 bases identical to TRBD2. The V and J ends lost 5 bases and 6 bases, in that order; junction bases with no gene match: 5. Germline V gives CDR1 SGHNT, CDR2 YENEEA. The CDR3 runs 15 residues. CDR3 sequence reads: CASSTTSGGADTQYF. DNA for the CDR3: TGTGCCAGCAGCACCACTAGCGGGGGGGCCGATACGCAGTATTTT.

This rearrangement joins TRBV20-1 to TRBJ1-5; 7 bases fit TRBD1. The length of the CDR3 is 15 residues. The V segment lost 3 bases and the J segment 0 bases; nucleotides outside the gene matches: 5. Looked up from germline, CDR1 is DFQATT and CDR2 is SNEGSKA (reference sequence). CDR3 protein: CSASTGENSNQPQHF. DNA of the CDR3: TGCAGTGCTAGTACAGGGGAAAATAGCAATCAGCCCCAGCATTTT.

This clone was seen a single time. This sequence joins TRBV19 and TRBJ2-1, with D unresolved. Germline V gives CDR1 LNHDA, CDR2 SQIVND (reference sequence). The CDR3 extends over 14 amino acids. Trimming removed 3 bases at V and 3 bases at J, with 9 bases between. The CDR3 sequence: CASSMYSNYNEQFF. The CDR3 nucleotides read TGTGCCAGTAGTATGTACAGCAACTACAATGAGCAGTTCTTC.

This sequence joins TRBV12-1 and TRBJ2-5; the D call in the table, TRBD2, was not verified against the DNA. TRBV12-1 is a known pseudogene. The CDR3 extends over 22 amino acids. CDR3 protein: CASSFYHSAGSCLTKKKETQYF. CDR3 DNA: TGTGCCAGCAGCTTTTACCACTCCGCCGGCTCATGCCTGACTAAGAAGAAAGAGACCCAGTACTTC.

The V call is TRBV19, the J call TRBJ1-4, with D tentatively TRBD1 (5 bases). In germline, CDR1 is LNHDA, CDR2 SQIVND (reference sequence). The CDR3 contains 15 residues. Trimming stripped 5 bases from V and 5 bases from J, with 15 bases between. CDR3 sequence reads: CASSSTGLRNEKLFF. The CDR3 DNA follows: TGTGCCAGTAGTTCAACGGGACTCCGGAATGAAAAACTGTTTTTT.